The sequence of this T cell receptor beta chain was determined in a study of CD8+ T cells in alopecia areata. As for the study in general: Patients remained on tofacitinib for 6 to 18 months and then went 6 months without it. Study outcomes and limitations: In lesional scalp, particularly from alopecia totalis/universalis, clonality was higher than in normal scalp. It was observed that many expanded lesional clones persisted in scalp and blood during tofacitinib.

Treatment given: oral pan-JAK inhibitor, 5-10 mg twice daily. A word on this clone: The antigen is not known. The sample holds other DNA sequences that translate to the same CDR3.

The authors extracted RNA and reverse transcribed it into cDNA as the sequencing template. The method was immunoSEQ multiplex PCR; TCRdb's version includes in-frame clones alone and lacks a portion of them. This table holds over 120,000 clones, 54% found once. CDR3 length equals 13 residues. Looked up from germline, CDR1 is KGHSH and CDR2 is LQKENI. V shed 0 bases and J shed 1 base, with 4 bases lying between them. This chain links TRBV18 with TRBJ2-7, with D unclear. The clonotype comes from a human donor with alopecia areata. The starting material was CD8+ T cells sorted from blood, obtained at week 4, from a patient treated with tofacitinib. Written as DNA, the CDR3 is TGTGCCAGCTCACCACCGAGTTCCTACGAGCAGTACTTC. Translated: CASSPPSSYEQYF.